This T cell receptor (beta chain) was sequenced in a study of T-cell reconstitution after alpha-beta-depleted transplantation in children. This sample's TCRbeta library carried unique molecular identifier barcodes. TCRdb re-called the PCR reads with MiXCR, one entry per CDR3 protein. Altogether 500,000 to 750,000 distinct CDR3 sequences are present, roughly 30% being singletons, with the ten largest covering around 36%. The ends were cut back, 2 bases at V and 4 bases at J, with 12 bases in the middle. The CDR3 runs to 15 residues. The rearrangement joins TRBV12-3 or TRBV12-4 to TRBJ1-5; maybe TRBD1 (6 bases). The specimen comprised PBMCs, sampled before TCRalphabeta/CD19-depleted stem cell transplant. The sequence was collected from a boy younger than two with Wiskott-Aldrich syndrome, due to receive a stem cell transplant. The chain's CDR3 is CASSLMVGGNQPQHF. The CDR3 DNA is TGTGCCAGCAGTTTAATGGTAGGGGGAAATCAGCCCCAGCATTTT.